This T cell receptor (beta chain) was recorded in a study of radiotherapy plus CTLA-4 blockade in lung cancer. This clone was counted a few times. Germline V CDR1 and CDR2: MNHNS, SASEGT. The CDR3 covers 13 residues. Trimming cost V 8 bases and J 0 bases, with 8 bases left between them. Measured with immunoSEQ multiplex PCR; TCRdb has only the in-frame clones, and not every one. The repertoire has around 99,000 clones, just over 85% of them found once; the top ten carry approximately 4.9%. The chain uses TRBV6-1 and TRBJ1-3; no reliable D call. This clonotype originated in a human donor with non-small cell lung cancer that progressed on radiotherapy plus ipilimumab. This sample comprised peripheral blood, obtained from a patient treated with radiotherapy plus ipilimumab. The CDR3 sequence is CASGQNSGNTIYF. The DNA of the CDR3 is TGTGCCAGCGGGCAGAACTCTGGAAACACCATATATTTT.